These 30 T cell receptor beta chains were sequenced from one sample in a study of cytomegalovirus exposure and HLA in healthy donors. In the PCR, 60 Vbeta and 13 Jbeta primers were used. Generated by immunoSEQ multiplex PCR, the TCRdb table keeps only in-frame clones and is missing some. The top ten hold about 5% of the sample, which has 130,000 or so clones, around nine tenths seen once. Material: PBMCs. These TCRs come from a woman aged 25 to 39 in good health and CMV-seronegative.

The chain uses TRBV5-4 and TRBJ1-1, with no clear D. V gave up 0 bases and J gave up 10 bases, with 13 bases separating them. The germline gives CDR1 SGHNT, CDR2 YYREEE (reference sequence). The CDR3 spans 13 residues. The CDR3 bases are TGTGCCAGCAGCTTGGGAGGGTCTGCTCTAGCTTTCTTT. Translation: CASSLGGSALAFF.

The rearrangement links TRBV6-6 to TRBJ1-1, with a tentative D call TRBD1 (6 bases). Germline V gene data show CDR1 as MNHNY and CDR2 as SVGAGI (reference sequence). This CDR3 has 15 amino acids. Trimming took off 6 bases at V and 1 base at J, with 15 bases between the two ends. CDR3 coding DNA: TGTGCCAGCAGAGCGACTTCGGACAGGAACACTGAAGCTTTCTTT. This gives the protein CASRATSDRNTEAFF.

This clone was detected once. The chain's CDR3 is CASSVGGSGSYEQYF. The CDR3 nucleotides are TGTGCCAGCTCGGTAGGGGGCTCCGGCTCCTACGAGCAGTACTTC. V gene TRBV18 combines with J gene TRBJ2-5, with 7 nucleotides matching TRBD1. The J call could be wrong; TRBJ2-7 is a better fit for the DNA end. The germline V gene encodes CDR1 KGHSH and CDR2 LQKENI. CDR3 length: 15 residues.

The chain has TRBV5-8 and TRBJ2-5; D unresolved. This CDR3 spans 15 amino acids. CDR1 SGHTS and CDR2 YDEGEE come from the germline V gene. V was pared by 5 bases and J by 2 bases, with 16 bases between. The CDR3 nucleotides read TGTGCCAGCAGTTCTGAGTTTGAGTGGCAAGAGACCCAGTACTTC. Protein: CASSSEFEWQETQYF.

V gene TRBV5-1 combines with J gene TRBJ1-6; D is undetermined. V was trimmed by 0 bases and J by 10 bases, leaving 11 bases between them. Germline V gene sequence: CDR1 SGHRS, CDR2 YFSETQ. The CDR3 is 14 amino acids. In DNA, the CDR3 is TGCGCCAGCAGCTTGGCCCCCGGTGAGTCACCCCTCCACTTT. Residues: CASSLAPGESPLHF.

The chain has TRBV6-5 and TRBJ2-7, with D perhaps TRBD1 (6 bases). The V end lost 2 bases, the J end lost 3 bases, and 11 bases lay between the germline ends. Germline loops: CDR1 MNHEY, CDR2 SVGAGI. The CDR3 length is 14 residues. CDR3 bases: TGTGCCAGCAGTTACAGGGGGTACTACTACGAGCAGTACTTC. Translation: CASSYRGYYYEQYF.

The chain carries TRBV19 and TRBJ2-3, with 13 bases identical to TRBD2. V lost 6 bases and J lost 4; bases outside the gene matches: 10. This CDR3 contains 17 residues. Germline-derived CDR1 and CDR2 are LNHDA and SQIVND (reference sequence). CDR3 residues: CASSKLAGGPWADTQYF. The CDR3 DNA reads TGTGCCAGTAGCAAACTAGCGGGAGGGCCTTGGGCAGATACGCAGTATTTT.

This clone was recorded once. The V and J genes are TRBV5-1 and TRBJ1-1, with 7 bases that match TRBD1. Germline CDR1 and CDR2: SGHRS and YFSETQ. The V gene end was trimmed by 4 bases and the J gene end by 5 bases; junction bases not matched to a gene: 11. The length of the CDR3 is 15 residues. The CDR3 bases are TGCGCCAGCAGCCCCAACAGGGGAGGAGGGACTGAAGCTTTCTTT. The encoded protein is CASSPNRGGGTEAFF.

This chain connects TRBV28 to TRBJ2-1; tentatively, D is TRBD1 (7 bases). Between the trimmed V and J ends, which lost 8 bases and 7 bases, there was a span of 21 bases. The CDR3 runs 15 residues. Germline loops: CDR1 MDHEN, CDR2 SYDVKM. CDR3 amino acids: CASYQGGFRANEQFF. The CDR3 nucleotides are TGTGCCAGCTACCAGGGGGGATTCAGGGCAAATGAGCAGTTCTTC.

The rearrangement links TRBV30 to TRBJ1-2; weak D call: TRBD1 (6 bases). Germline assignment: CDR1 GTSNPN and CDR2 SVGIG (reference sequence). The CDR3 is made up of 14 amino acids. Between the trimmed V and J ends, which lost 0 bases and 4 bases, there was a span of 12 bases. As DNA, the CDR3 is TGTGCCTGGAGTGTTCAGGGGAGCGTCTATGGCTACACCTTC. Translated, it gives CAWSVQGSVYGYTF.

A word on this clone: Because the CDR3's place on the DNA is in doubt, the DNA is left out and the CDR3 is given as listed by TCRdb. The genes are TRBV21-1 and TRBJ1-5. TRBV21-1 is a pseudogene segment. The CDR3 has 17 residues if both end residues are counted. CDR3 amino acids: CASSFWGPGISNQPQHF.

V usage is TRBV10-3 and J usage is TRBJ1-2; D unresolved. Germline V gives CDR1 ENHRY, CDR2 SYGVKD. The CDR3 is 14 residues long. Trimming took 2 bases from V and 0 from J, leaving 7 bases between them. The CDR3 region has the DNA TGTGCCATCAGTGAGGGCCGCACTAACTATGGCTACACCTTC. Amino acid sequence: CAISEGRTNYGYTF.

The gene calls are TRBV2 and TRBJ2-1, with 7 nucleotides matching TRBD1. In germline, CDR1 is SNHLY, CDR2 FYNNEI. The CDR3 totals 15 residues. The trim removed 2 bases at V and 6 bases at J, leaving 7 bases unmatched. DNA for the CDR3: TGTGCCAGCAGTGAATTCCCCAGGGGGACCAATGAGCAGTTCTTC. As protein: CASSEFPRGTNEQFF.

This clone was counted a few times. The rearrangement uses TRBV7-9 and TRBJ2-7, with D possibly being TRBD1 (7 bases). The length of the CDR3 is 13 residues. V lost 5 bases, J lost 5 bases, and 13 bases lay in between. The germline V gene encodes CDR1 SEHNR and CDR2 FQNEAQ (reference sequence). Here the CDR3 reads CASSATGRNEQYF. CDR3 DNA sequence: TGTGCCAGCAGCGCGACAGGGAGGAACGAGCAGTACTTC. The variable domain in full, completed from reference TRBV7-9 and TRBJ2-7, reads DTGVSQNPRHKITKRGQNVTFRCDPISEHNRLYWYRQTLGQGPEFLTYFQNEAQLEKSRLLSDRFSAERPKGSFSTLEIQRTEQGDSAMYLCASSATGRNEQYFGPGTRLTVT.

V gene TRBV7-9 combines with J gene TRBJ2-3, with 7 bases aligning to TRBD2. The ends lost 5 bases at V and 5 bases at J; junction bases unmatched: 10. The CDR3 has 15 amino acids. Germline loops: CDR1 SEHNR, CDR2 FQNEAQ (reference sequence). The chain's CDR3 is CASSPRDYKVDTQYF. CDR3 DNA: TGTGCCAGCAGCCCTCGGGACTACAAAGTAGATACGCAGTATTTT.

This rearrangement joins TRBV4-3 to TRBJ2-1; possible D gene TRBD1, 6 bases. The V and J ends lost 4 bases and 0 bases respectively, with 25 bases between them. Germline V CDR1 and CDR2: LGHNA, YSLEER. There are 20 residues in the CDR3. The CDR3 nucleotides are TGCGCCAGCAGCCCCGGGGTCTACAGGGTCGCGGGTACCTCCTACAATGAGCAGTTCTTC. It encodes CASSPGVYRVAGTSYNEQFF.

The CDR3 DNA reads as TGTGCCACCAGCAGAGATGGGGGGGGAAATGAGCAGTTCTTC. Amino acid sequence: CATSRDGGGNEQFF. V usage is TRBV15 and J usage is TRBJ2-1; 7 bases are a match to TRBD2. CDR3 length: 14 amino acids. In germline, CDR1 is LNHNV, CDR2 YYDKDF (reference sequence). V trimming: 0 bases; J trimming: 7 bases; junction bases outside the gene matches: 3. The full variable domain, with the rest looked up from reference TRBV15 and TRBJ2-1, is DAMVIQNPRYQVTQFGKPVTLSCSQTLNHNVMYWYQQKSSQAPKLLFHYYDKDFNNEADTPDNFQSRRPNTSFCFLDIRSPGLGDTAMYLCATSRDGGGNEQFFGPGTRLTVL.

J is TRBJ2-1 and V is TRBV2; 12 bases align to TRBD1. Germline V CDR1 and CDR2: SNHLY, FYNNEI. CDR3 length: 16 residues. With 3 bases clipped from V and 8 bases from J, the junction kept 8 bases outside the gene matches. For the CDR3, the DNA is TGTGCCAGCAGTGACCTGGGGGACAGGGGGCTCGATGAGCAGTTCTTC. It is translated as CASSDLGDRGLDEQFF.

The chain combines TRBV30 with TRBJ2-7; tentatively, D is TRBD1 (5 bases). V was cut by 4 bases and J by 2 bases, with 18 bases left in between. Germline V lookup: CDR1 GTSNPN, CDR2 SVGIG (reference sequence). This CDR3 spans 15 amino acids. The CDR3 sequence is CAWKGRLGETYEQYF. The CDR3 DNA follows: TGTGCCTGGAAAGGAAGATTAGGGGAAACCTACGAGCAGTACTTC.

The gene calls are TRBV18 and TRBJ2-1; D remains ambiguous. Per the germline V gene, CDR1 is KGHSH and CDR2 is LQKENI. Trimming stripped 0 bases from V and 7 bases from J, with 4 bases between. This CDR3 comprises 12 residues. The CDR3 bases are TGTGCCAGCTCACCACCTACAAATGAGCAGTTCTTC. Its translation: CASSPPTNEQFF.

The sample holds a few counts of this clone. V is TRBV4-1 and J is TRBJ2-2; 7 nucleotides line up with TRBD2. The junction had 13 bases not matched to a gene; V was cut back by 3 bases and J by 3 bases. The CDR3 runs 18 residues. Germline CDR1 and CDR2: MGHRA and YSYEKL. CDR3 nucleotide sequence: TGCGCCAGCAGCCACGCCACGAAGAGACGGGAGGACACCGGGGAGCTGTTTTTT. Encoded protein: CASSHATKRREDTGELFF.

This chain links TRBV6-1 with TRBJ1-5; no reliable D call. Germline loops: CDR1 MNHNS, CDR2 SASEGT. This CDR3 spans 15 amino acids. Trimming shortened V by 7 bases and J by 0 bases, and 13 bases separated the two germline ends. Here the CDR3 reads CASMVTDNSNQPQHF. The CDR3 nucleotides are TGTGCCAGCATGGTTACAGACAATAGCAATCAGCCCCAGCATTTT.

The rearrangement uses TRBV5-5 and TRBJ2-5, with D uncertain. The CDR3 covers 14 residues. Germline-derived CDR1 and CDR2 are SGHKS and YYEKEE (reference sequence). The V and J ends lost 2 bases and 2 bases respectively, with 10 bases between them. CDR3 DNA: TGTGCCAGCAGCTTTGCAGTAATACAAGAGACCCAGTACTTC. Protein product: CASSFAVIQETQYF.

V gene TRBV7-2 combines with J gene TRBJ1-2; 8 bases map to TRBD1. The CDR3 covers 14 residues. The V segment lost 1 base and the J segment 3 bases; nucleotides outside the gene matches: 1. Looked up from germline, CDR1 is SGHTA and CDR2 is FQGNSA. The CDR3 reads CASSLVTGDYGYTF. CDR3 in DNA: TGTGCCAGCAGCTTAGTGACAGGGGACTATGGCTACACCTTC.

This rearrangement joins TRBV28 to TRBJ2-7, with a possible D match to TRBD1 (6 bases). The CDR3 has 16 amino acids. Germline-derived CDR1 and CDR2 are MDHEN and SYDVKM. V was cut by 6 bases and J by 7 bases, with 25 bases left in between. Here the CDR3 reads CASSPLDILQGYEQYF. The CDR3 DNA reads as TGTGCCAGCAGCCCCCTCGACATTCTACAGGGTTATGAGCAGTACTTC.

The chain has TRBV7-9 and TRBJ2-3; 11 bases are a match to TRBD2. V shed 1 base, J shed 3 bases, and the junction held 3 bases outside the gene matches. The CDR3 has 16 residues. CDR1 and CDR2 (germline): SEHNR, FQNEAQ (reference sequence). This chain's CDR3 is CASSLGTSGPTDTQYF. DNA of the CDR3: TGTGCCAGCAGCTTAGGGACTAGCGGGCCTACAGATACGCAGTATTTT.

This clone was picked up one time. The chain couples TRBV6-1 to TRBJ2-7; 10 positions agree with TRBD1. J lost 4 bases, V lost 7 bases, and 7 bases had no gene match. This CDR3 is built from 14 residues. Germline V lookup: CDR1 MNHNS, CDR2 SASEGT. CDR3 nucleotide sequence: TGTGCCAGCATTAGGACAGGGGGAGGGTACGAGCAGTACTTC. Translation gives CASIRTGGGYEQYF.

This chain joins TRBV7-9 and TRBJ1-1; TRBD1 matches at 8 bases. Germline CDR1 and CDR2: SEHNR and FQNEAQ (reference sequence). The CDR3 has 14 residues. After removal of 5 bases from V and 4 bases from J, the junction contained 6 bases not matched to a gene. CDR3 sequence (DNA): TGTGCCAGCAGCCTACAGGGGGAGGGCACTGAAGCTTTCTTT. Translated: CASSLQGEGTEAFF.

The chain carries TRBV2 and TRBJ2-3; 13 bases map to TRBD2. Germline V gene lookup returns CDR1 SNHLY and CDR2 FYNNEI. V lost 3 bases, J lost 2 bases, and 17 bases stayed unmatched. The CDR3 runs 21 residues. CDR3: CASSDPQGLAGAQLLTDTQYF. CDR3 DNA: TGTGCCAGCAGTGATCCCCAAGGACTAGCGGGGGCCCAACTACTCACAGATACGCAGTATTTT.

V and J are TRBV4-1 and TRBJ1-6; D is possibly TRBD1 (6 bases). Trimming stripped 1 base from V and 5 bases from J, with 9 bases between. The germline V gene has CDR1 MGHRA and CDR2 YSYEKL. CDR3 length: 15 amino acids. In nucleotides, the CDR3 is TGCGCCAGCAGCCAAGGGACAGCCAATAATTCACCCCTCCACTTT. Translated, it gives CASSQGTANNSPLHF.